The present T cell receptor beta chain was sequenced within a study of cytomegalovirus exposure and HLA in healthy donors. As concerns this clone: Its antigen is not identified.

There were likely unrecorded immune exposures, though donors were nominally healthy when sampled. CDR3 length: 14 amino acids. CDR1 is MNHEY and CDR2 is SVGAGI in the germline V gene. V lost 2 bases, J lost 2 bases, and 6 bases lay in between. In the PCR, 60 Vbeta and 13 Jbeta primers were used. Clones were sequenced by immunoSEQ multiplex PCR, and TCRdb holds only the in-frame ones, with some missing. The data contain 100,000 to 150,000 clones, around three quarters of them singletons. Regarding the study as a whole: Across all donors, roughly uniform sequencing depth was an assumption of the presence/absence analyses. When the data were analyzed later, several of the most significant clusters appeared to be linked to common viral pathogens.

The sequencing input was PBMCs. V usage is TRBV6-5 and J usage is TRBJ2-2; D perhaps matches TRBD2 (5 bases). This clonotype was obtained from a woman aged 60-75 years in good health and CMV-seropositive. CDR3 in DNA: TGTGCCAGCAGTTACGGACTTAACACCGGGGAGCTGTTTTTT. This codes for CASSYGLNTGELFF.